Given below is one T cell receptor beta chain in context. Original processing notes: Using reference gene primer amplification, nucleated cell counts were estimated. Profiled with immunoSEQ multiplex PCR; TCRdb holds only in-frame clones, not every one. The DNA gave D and trimming, while V, J and clone size come from that table. The sample includes 140,000 to 150,000 clones, roughly 88% of them seen just once. Grouping used clinical history reported by participants in a survey and questionnaire. This sample is drawn from a study of blood T cell repertoires in COVID-19. Looking at the study overall: Samples taken during acute and convalescent COVID-19 were collected in the United States, Italy and Spain.

The CDR3 extends over 14 amino acids. V was trimmed by 3 bases and J by 10 bases, leaving 17 bases between them. Germline CDR1 reads SGHRS; CDR2 reads YFSETQ. Sequencing was carried out using PBMCs or T cells enriched from blood (not recorded which). The receptor comes from a woman aged 25-40 years with acute COVID-19. The chain combines TRBV5-1 with TRBJ2-1; D might be TRBD2 (7 bases). The CDR3, as DNA: TGCGCCAGCAGCTCCGGTGGGGGGGCTCGCGAGCAGTTCTTC. Protein product: CASSSGGGAREQFF.